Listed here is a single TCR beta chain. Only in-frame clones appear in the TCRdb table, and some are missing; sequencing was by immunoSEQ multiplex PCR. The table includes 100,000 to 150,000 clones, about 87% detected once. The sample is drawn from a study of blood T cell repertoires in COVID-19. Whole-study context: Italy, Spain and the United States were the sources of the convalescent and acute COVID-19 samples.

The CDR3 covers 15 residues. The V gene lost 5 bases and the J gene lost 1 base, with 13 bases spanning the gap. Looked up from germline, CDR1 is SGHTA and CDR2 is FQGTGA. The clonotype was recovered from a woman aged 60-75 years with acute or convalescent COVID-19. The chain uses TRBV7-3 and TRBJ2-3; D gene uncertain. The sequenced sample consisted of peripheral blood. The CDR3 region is CASSPLRGGTDTQYF. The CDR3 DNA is TGTGCCAGCAGCCCACTCCGTGGTGGCACAGATACGCAGTATTTT. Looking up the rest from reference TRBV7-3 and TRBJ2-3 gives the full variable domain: GAGVSQTPSNKVTEKGKYVELRCDPISGHTALYWYRQSLGQGPEFLIYFQGTGAADDSGLPNDRFFAVRPEGSVSTLKIQRTERGDSAVYLCASSPLRGGTDTQYFGPGTRLTVL.